This T cell receptor beta chain is from a study of blood T cell repertoires in COVID-19 (dated by TCRdb to the early 2020s). In terms of the full investigation: Samples from collaborators originated in the United States, Italy and Spain and spanned both the acute and convalescent phases of COVID-19. The prospective study material was composed of cDNA or gDNA derived from T cells, B-cell-depleted T cells, or PBMCs. Subjects who had been exposed to COVID-19, were actively infected with it, or had recovered from it provided the deeply sampled blood TCRbeta repertoires that made up the dataset. A freely available public database, intended as a resource for researchers studying the immune response to SARS-CoV-2, is where the repertoires were released. The samples were drawn from the first 160 participants of the ongoing ImmuneRACE study and from about 1,200 subjects provided by 6 global collaborators. Sample metadata almost always included a de-identified subject ID, COVID-19 status, age in years and sex. Where HLA class I and class II types were available, the types were taken from metadata supplied by the sample provider, not from assay-based typing.

Trimmed from V: 1 base; trimmed from J: 7 bases; junction bases lacking a gene match: 16. The CDR3 sequence holds 18 residues, the cysteine and phenylalanine included. Only the CDR3 part of the read is kept: 54 bases, read in frame from the first base. CDR1 and CDR2 (SGHVS, FNYEAQ) derive from the germline V gene. General findings and caveats noted by the study authors: The quantity of clinical and demographic metadata differed by source and by participant and was supplied without curation.

As concerns this clone: This clone's antigen is unknown. Base qualities are missing; no much larger clone stands one base away.

The immunoSEQ Assay, a bias-controlled multiplex PCR, was used to amplify TCRbeta CDR3 regions from genomic DNA. Processing in the source paper ran as follows. The number of nucleated cells in each sample was estimated by amplification of reference gene primers within the assay. To quantify the absolute abundance of each unique TCRbeta CDR3 rearrangement, sequence reads were collapsed and filtered. For each sample, productive Simpson clonality was calculated as the square root of Simpson's diversity index over productive rearrangements. Imported from immuneACCESS, the table was reduced by TCRdb to in-frame sequences with V and J called. These copies leave out some clones; in studies compared against another copy, an unresolved V gene accounts for under half, and the cause of the remainder is not known. V and J calls and clone size are copied from that table; D and trimming were computed from the DNA. The sample table holds roughly 180,000 clones, of which around 87% were seen once. The top ten clonotypes cover less than 3% of the sample.

The collaborating institutions used their own protocols to collect whole blood in K2EDTA tubes. For TCRbeta analysis, collaborators shipped samples in one of three forms: frozen whole blood, isolated PBMCs, or DNA extracted from either of those sample types. The chain is made from TRBV7-6 and TRBJ2-1; 7 nucleotides in the junction match TRBD2. Sample: peripheral blood. The sequence derives from a woman aged 25 to 39 with active or convalescent COVID-19. The CDR3: CASSLDLRRAREGNEQFF. The nucleotide sequence is TGTGCCAGCAGCTTAGACCTCCGCCGGGCCAGGGAGGGTAATGAGCAGTTCTTC.